The T cell receptor (beta chain) under discussion was sequenced for a study of CD8 T cells in Susac syndrome (dated by TCRdb to the late 2010s). Background for the entire study: The study used repertoire sequencing to test whether antigen drove CD8+ T cell activation and differentiation in Susac syndrome.

Turning to this clonotype: The antigen it recognizes is unknown. Qualities for individual bases were not recorded, and no much larger clone is one base off.

Peripheral blood CD8+ and CD4+ T cells from healthy donors, Susac syndrome patients and multiple sclerosis patients were profiled by high-throughput TCR beta sequencing. Healthy donors were age- and sex-matched controls. Bulk CD8+ and CD4+ T cells were purified magnetically by negative isolation, whereas CD8+ TEMRA cells were enriched by FACS. Blood was collected in EDTA tubes and processed within 24 hours, with PBMCs isolated through density gradient centrifugation. PBMCs intended for TCR sequencing were cryopreserved in liquid nitrogen and thawed later in a water bath at 37 degrees C. Purity of sorted or isolated CD4+, CD8+ and CD8+ TEMRA cells was at least 90%. The investigation overall reported the following: The number of individuals in the TCR sequencing and HLA analysis was recognized as being relatively small.

RNA was extracted using the RNeasy kit, and roughly 0.5 to 1 microgram was reverse transcribed with random hexamers. The immunoSEQ multiplex PCR assay, which covers 54 Vbeta and 13 Jbeta segments, was used to amplify TCR beta CDR3 regions. To correct PCR amplification bias, a synthetic template baseline was used for both primer optimization and computational correction. The study's own analysis went as follows. Only productive sequences were kept, with reads annotated to V, D and J genes according to IMGT and analyzed in immunoSEQ Analyzer. Clonality was computed as one minus Shannon entropy normalized by log2 of the number of productive unique sequences. For each patient and control, public and private clones were evaluated within the 100 most prevalent clones. Clones were defined as Susac-specific when absent from the healthy and MS cohorts, from approximately 970 published viral clones and from other ImmuneACCESS disease sequences. Clones were called with MiXCR by TCRdb after fastp trimmed the public reads at Q25, and only in-frame beta chains were retained. Here each entry gathers all rows of one CDR3 protein and keeps the most common genes and DNA. The V and J calls, along with clone size, are taken from TCRdb and not from the paper's own processing. The sample contains 150,000 to 200,000 distinct CDR3 sequences, roughly 94% of them found a single time. Of the sample, less than 0.12% is held by the ten largest clones.

The cysteine opens and the phenylalanine closes a CDR3 of 14 amino acids. Only the CDR3 part of the read is kept: 42 bases, read in frame from the first base. From the germline V gene (reference sequence), CDR1 is DFQATT and CDR2 is SNEGSKA. V and J lose 0 bases and 2 bases, and a span of 8 bases separates them. This chain joins TRBV20-1 to TRBJ1-5; no D segment can be confidently identified. Sample: CD4+ T cells from PBMCs. This receptor was obtained from a human donor in good health. The DNA sequence follows: TGCAGTGCTAGAGATCTCGGGGGCAATCAGCCCCAGCATTTT. It translates to CSARDLGGNQPQHF.